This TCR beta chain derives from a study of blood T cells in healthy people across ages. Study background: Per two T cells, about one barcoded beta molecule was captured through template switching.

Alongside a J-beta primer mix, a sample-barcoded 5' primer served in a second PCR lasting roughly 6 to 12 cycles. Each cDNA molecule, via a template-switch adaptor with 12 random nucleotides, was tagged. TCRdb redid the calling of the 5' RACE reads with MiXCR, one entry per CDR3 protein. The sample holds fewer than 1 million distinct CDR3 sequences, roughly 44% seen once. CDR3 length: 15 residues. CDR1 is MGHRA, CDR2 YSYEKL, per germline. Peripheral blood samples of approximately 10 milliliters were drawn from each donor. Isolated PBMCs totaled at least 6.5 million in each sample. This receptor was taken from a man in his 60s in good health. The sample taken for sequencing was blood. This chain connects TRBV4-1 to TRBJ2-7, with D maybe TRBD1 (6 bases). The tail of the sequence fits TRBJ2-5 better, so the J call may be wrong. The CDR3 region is CASSQSGTKVETQYF. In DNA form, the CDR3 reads TGCGCCAGCAGCCAGTCCGGGACAAAGGTGGAGACCCAGTACTTC.